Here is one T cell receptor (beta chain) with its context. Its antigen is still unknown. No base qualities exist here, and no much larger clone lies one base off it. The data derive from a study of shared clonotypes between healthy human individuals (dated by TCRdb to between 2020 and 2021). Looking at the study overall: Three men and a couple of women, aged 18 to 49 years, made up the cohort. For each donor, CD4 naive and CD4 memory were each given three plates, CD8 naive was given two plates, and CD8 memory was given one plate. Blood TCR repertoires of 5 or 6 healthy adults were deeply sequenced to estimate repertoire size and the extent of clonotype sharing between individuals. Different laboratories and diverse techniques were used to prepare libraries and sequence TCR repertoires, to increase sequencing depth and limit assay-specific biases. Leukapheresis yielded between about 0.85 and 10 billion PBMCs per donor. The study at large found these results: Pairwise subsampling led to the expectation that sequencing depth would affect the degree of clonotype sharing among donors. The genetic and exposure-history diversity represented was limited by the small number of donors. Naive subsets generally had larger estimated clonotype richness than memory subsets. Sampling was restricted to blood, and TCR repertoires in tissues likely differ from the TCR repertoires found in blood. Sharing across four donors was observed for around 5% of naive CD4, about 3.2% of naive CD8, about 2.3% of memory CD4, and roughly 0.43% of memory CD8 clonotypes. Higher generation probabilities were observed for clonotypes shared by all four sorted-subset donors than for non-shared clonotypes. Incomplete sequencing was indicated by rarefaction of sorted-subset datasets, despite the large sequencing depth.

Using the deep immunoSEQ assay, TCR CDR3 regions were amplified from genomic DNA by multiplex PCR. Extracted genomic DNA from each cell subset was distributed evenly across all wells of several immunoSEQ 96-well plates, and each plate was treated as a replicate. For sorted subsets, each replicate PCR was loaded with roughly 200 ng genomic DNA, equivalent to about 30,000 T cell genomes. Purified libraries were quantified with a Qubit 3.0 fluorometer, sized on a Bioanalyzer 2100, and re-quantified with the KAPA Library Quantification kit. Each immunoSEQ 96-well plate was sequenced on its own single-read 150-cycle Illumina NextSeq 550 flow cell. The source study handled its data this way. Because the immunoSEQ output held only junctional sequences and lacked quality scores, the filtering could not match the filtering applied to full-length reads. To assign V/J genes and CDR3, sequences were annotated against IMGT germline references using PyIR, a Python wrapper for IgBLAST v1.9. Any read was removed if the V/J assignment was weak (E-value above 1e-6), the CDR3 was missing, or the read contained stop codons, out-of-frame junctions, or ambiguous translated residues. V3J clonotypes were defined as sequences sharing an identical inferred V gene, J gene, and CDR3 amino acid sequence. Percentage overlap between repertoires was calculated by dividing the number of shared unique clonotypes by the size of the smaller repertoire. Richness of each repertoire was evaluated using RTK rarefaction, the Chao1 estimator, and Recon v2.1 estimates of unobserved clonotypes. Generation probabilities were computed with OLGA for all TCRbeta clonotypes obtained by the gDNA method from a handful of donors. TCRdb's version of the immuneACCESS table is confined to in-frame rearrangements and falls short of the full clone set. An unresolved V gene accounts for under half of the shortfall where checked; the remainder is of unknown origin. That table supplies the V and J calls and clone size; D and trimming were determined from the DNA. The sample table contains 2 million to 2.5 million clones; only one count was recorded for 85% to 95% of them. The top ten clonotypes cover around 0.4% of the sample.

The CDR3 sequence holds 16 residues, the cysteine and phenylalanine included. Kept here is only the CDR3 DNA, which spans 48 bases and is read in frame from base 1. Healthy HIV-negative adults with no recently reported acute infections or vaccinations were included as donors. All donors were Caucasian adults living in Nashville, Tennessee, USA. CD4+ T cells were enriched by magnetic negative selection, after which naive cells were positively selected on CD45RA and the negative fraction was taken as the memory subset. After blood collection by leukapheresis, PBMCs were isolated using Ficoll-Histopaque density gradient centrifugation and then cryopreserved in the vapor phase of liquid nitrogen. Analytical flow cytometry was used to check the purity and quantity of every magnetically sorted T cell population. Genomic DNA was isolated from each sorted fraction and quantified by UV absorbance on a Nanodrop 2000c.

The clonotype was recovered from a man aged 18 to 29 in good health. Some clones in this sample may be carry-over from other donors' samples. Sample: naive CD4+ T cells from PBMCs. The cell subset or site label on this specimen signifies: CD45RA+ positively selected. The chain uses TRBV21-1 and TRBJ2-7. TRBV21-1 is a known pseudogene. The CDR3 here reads CASSKVGQVPSYEQYF. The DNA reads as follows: TGTGCCAGCAGCAAAGTCGGGCAGGTGCCTTCCTACGAGCAGTACTTC.